The 14 T cell receptor beta chains presented below share a single source sample, sequenced in a study of blood T cell repertoires in COVID-19 (dated by TCRdb to between 2020 and 2021). Libraries were made using the immunoSEQ multiplex PCR assay. The table was pulled from immuneACCESS by TCRdb, which kept in-frame rearrangements only. Such tables lose some clones; where checked, under half of the loss comes from unresolved V genes, and the rest has no known cause. This sample holds under 250,000 clones; around 82% were observed only once. 9.5% to 15% of the sample lies in the top ten. Material for sequencing was peripheral blood. Every receptor here comes from a human donor in a cohort sampled during active COVID-19.

The chain couples TRBV21-1 to TRBJ1-4. TRBV21-1 is tagged as a pseudogene. The CDR3 runs to 15 residues. This chain's CDR3 is CASTYPRGDCEKLFF. The DNA of the CDR3 is TGTGCCAGCACCTATCCCCGGGGAGATTGTGAAAAACTGTTTTTT.

There are a few counts of this clone. The chain combines TRBV7-8 with TRBJ1-1; 8 bases are a match to TRBD1. V gave up 4 bases and J gave up 7 bases; unmatched junction bases: 8. CDR3 length equals 14 residues. CDR1 SGHVS and CDR2 FQNEAQ come from the germline V gene. The CDR3 DNA follows: TGTGCCAGCAGCTCGGACAGGGCGGGACGTGAAGCTTTCTTT. This encodes CASSSDRAGREAFF.

This clone showed up just once. This chain connects TRBV2 to TRBJ1-6, with 8 bases matching TRBD1. Germline V gene sequence: CDR1 SNHLY, CDR2 FYNNEI. This CDR3 region has 16 residues. V lost 5 bases, J lost 4 bases, and 7 bases stayed unmatched. This CDR3 reads CASSQGQGVYNSPLHF. DNA of the CDR3: TGTGCCAGCAGTCAAGGACAGGGCGTTTATAATTCACCCCTCCACTTT.

The V gene is TRBV9, the J gene TRBJ2-2, with 9 bases matching TRBD1. The J segment lost 1 base and the V segment lost 0 bases, leaving 1 base of the junction unmatched. The germline CDR1 and CDR2 sequences are SGDLS and YYNGEE. The CDR3 runs to 16 residues. DNA for the CDR3: TGTGCCAGCAGCGTAGCGACAGGGGGGAACACCGGGGAGCTGTTTTTT. Its translation: CASSVATGGNTGELFF.

The chain combines TRBV30 with TRBJ2-3, with 7 positions matching TRBD2. The V gene's germline CDR1 is GTSNPN and CDR2 SVGIG (reference sequence). This CDR3 comprises 14 residues. V lost 2 bases to trimming and J lost 11 bases; unmatched junction nucleotides: 13. The CDR3 region has the DNA TGTGCCTGGAGTCCCGGCCCAGGGACTATGGTGCAGTATTTT. It codes for CAWSPGPGTMVQYF. The full variable domain, rest sourced from reference TRBV30 and TRBJ2-3, is SQTIHQWPATLVQPVGSPLSLECTVEGTSNPNLYWYRQAAGRGLQLLFYSVGIGQISSEVPQNLSASRPQDRQFILSSKKLLLSDSGFYLCAWSPGPGTMVQYFGPGTRLTVL.

This chain connects TRBV4-2 to TRBJ2-3; 7 bases line up with TRBD2. Unmatched junction bases numbered 7, after V lost 8 bases and J lost 2 bases. This CDR3 has 14 amino acids. Germline V CDR1 and CDR2: LGHNA, YNFKEQ. CDR3 DNA: TGTGCCAGCCGTACCCGGGGGGTCACAGATACGCAGTATTTT. This codes for CASRTRGVTDTQYF.

The chain combines TRBV5-4 with TRBJ2-5; 12 bases align to TRBD2. The CDR3 length is 20 residues. The junction had 19 bases not matched to a gene; V was cut back by 4 bases and J by 3 bases. Germline loops: CDR1 SGHNT, CDR2 YYREEE (reference sequence). The CDR3 protein is CASSPSLGGRASGREETQYF. CDR3 DNA: TGTGCCAGCAGCCCATCCCTGGGCGGAAGGGCTAGCGGGAGGGAAGAGACCCAGTACTTC. Based on the CDR3 plus reference TRBV5-4 and TRBJ2-5, the full variable domain is ETGVTQSPTHLIKTRGQQVTLRCSSQSGHNTVSWYQQALGQGPQFIFQYYREEENGRGNFPPRFSGLQFPNYSSELNVNALELDDSALYLCASSPSLGGRASGREETQYFGPGTRLLVL.

This sequence joins TRBV27 and TRBJ1-6; D gene unclear. CDR1 is MNHEY and CDR2 is SMNVEV in the germline V gene (reference sequence). Trimming pared 4 bases from V and 0 bases from J, leaving 7 bases between. The CDR3 has 15 residues. CDR3 in amino acids: CASSSGSSYNSPLHF. DNA for the CDR3: TGTGCCAGCAGTTCCGGGAGCTCCTATAATTCACCCCTCCACTTT.

The V and J genes are TRBV24-1 and TRBJ2-5; 10 bases match TRBD2. Germline V gives CDR1 KGHDR, CDR2 SFDVKD. CDR3 length: 17 residues. The V and J ends lost 4 bases and 4 bases, in that order; junction bases with no gene match: 11. The CDR3 coding sequence is TGTGCCACCAGTGACGCAGTATGGACTAGCGGTGGAGAGACCCAGTACTTC. Translation gives CATSDAVWTSGGETQYF.

This clone was observed a few times. This chain connects TRBV10-3 to TRBJ2-7; D is perhaps TRBD1 (6 bases). The CDR3 is 13 amino acids. V lost 4 bases, J lost 3 bases, and 10 bases lay in between. CDR1 ENHRY and CDR2 SYGVKD come from the germline V gene. The CDR3 reads CAISGGLDYEQYF. DNA for the CDR3: TGTGCCATCAGTGGGGGGCTCGACTACGAGCAGTACTTC.

The rearrangement uses TRBV9 and TRBJ2-3, with D tentatively TRBD2 (5 bases). The CDR3 contains 14 residues. The V gene's germline CDR1 is SGDLS and CDR2 YYNGEE. Trimming pared 0 bases from V and 4 bases from J, leaving 9 bases between. CDR3 nucleotides: TGTGCCAGCAGCGTAGACGGAGGCCCAGATACGCAGTATTTT. This encodes CASSVDGGPDTQYF.

The rearrangement uses TRBV10-3 and TRBJ2-7; D gene unclear. V lost 6 bases, J lost 5 bases, and 14 bases lay in between. CDR3 length: 13 residues. Germline-derived CDR1 and CDR2 are ENHRY and SYGVKD. In DNA, the CDR3 is TGTGCCATCAGAACCGAGATCCGGGACGAGCAGTACTTC. It is translated as CAIRTEIRDEQYF.

This chain links TRBV28 with TRBJ1-5; tentative D call: TRBD1 (6 bases). The V and J ends lost 7 bases and 2 bases respectively, with 15 bases between them. Germline V gives CDR1 MDHEN, CDR2 SYDVKM. This CDR3 spans 15 amino acids. The CDR3 loop is CASTGQPAGNQPQHF. CDR3 bases: TGTGCCAGCACCGGACAGCCTGCGGGCAATCAGCCCCAGCATTTT. Full variable domain (rest looked up from reference TRBV28 and TRBJ1-5): DVKVTQSSRYLVKRTGEKVFLECVQDMDHENMFWYRQDPGLGLRLIYFSYDVKMKEKGDIPEGYSVSREKKERFSLILESASTNQTSMYLCASTGQPAGNQPQHFGDGTRLSIL.

The J gene is TRBJ2-7, the V gene TRBV2, with a weak D call TRBD1 (6 bases). Trimming took 7 bases from V and 2 from J, leaving 15 bases between them. CDR1 is SNHLY and CDR2 is FYNNEI in the germline V gene. This CDR3 contains 14 residues. The CDR3 protein is CASTPGHQTYEQYF. The CDR3 bases are TGTGCCAGCACCCCGGGACACCAGACCTACGAGCAGTACTTC.